This T cell receptor beta chain was captured by sequencing in a study of blood T cell repertoires in COVID-19. Study at large: Specimens from acute and convalescent COVID-19 originated in the United States, Italy and Spain. The cDNA or gDNA used as material had been derived from T cells, B-cell-depleted T cells, or PBMCs.

The germline CDR1 and CDR2 sequences are MGHRA and YSYEKL. Trimming stripped 0 bases from V and 6 bases from J, with 17 bases between. The CDR3 spans 16 residues. Authors' processing steps: For nucleated cells, counts were estimated from reference gene primer amplification. Generated by immunoSEQ multiplex PCR, the TCRdb table keeps only in-frame clones and is missing some. V and J calls and clone size come straight from that table; D and trimming were deduced from the DNA. The sample lists 65,000 to 80,000 clones; approximately 85% were seen once. The chain recombines TRBV4-1 with TRBJ1-1, with a weak D call TRBD1 (6 bases). The sequence was collected from a human donor in a cohort sampled during active COVID-19. Input material: peripheral blood. CDR3 residues: CASSQDKPQGLPEAFF. In DNA, the CDR3 is TGCGCCAGCAGCCAAGATAAGCCCCAGGGGTTGCCTGAAGCTTTCTTT.